This T cell receptor beta chain was recovered during a study of technical replicates of blood from a few donors. Losses at the gene ends were 5 bases for V and 1 base for J; bases not matched to a gene: 1. CDR3 length equals 13 residues. The germline gives CDR1 MNHEY, CDR2 SMNVEV (reference sequence). TCRdb keeps only in-frame clones here, not all; method: immunoSEQ multiplex PCR. The top ten hold around 0.3% of the sample, which has around 100,000 clones, 85% to 95% seen once. The specimen was T cells isolated from PBMCs. This TCR came from a human donor in good health. The gene calls are TRBV27 and TRBJ1-1, with TRBD1 identical over 7 bases. The CDR3 here is CASSRTGNTEAFF. The CDR3 region has the DNA TGTGCCAGCAGTCGGACAGGGAACACTGAAGCTTTCTTT.